A single sample is the source of the 10 T cell receptor beta chains below, sequenced in a study of blood T cell repertoires in COVID-19. Sequencing used immunoSEQ multiplex PCR; TCRdb keeps in-frame clones, though not all of them. Among roughly 49,000 clones listed, about 70% were seen once. The material sequenced was peripheral blood. These receptor sequences come from a woman aged 70-85 years with acute or convalescent COVID-19.

In this sample, this clone is medium-sized. This sample also contains other DNA sequences that code for the same CDR3. The chain employs TRBV6-1 and TRBJ1-5, with no clear D. CDR1 is MNHNS and CDR2 is SASEGT in the germline V gene. V lost 1 base and J 4 bases, leaving 8 bases between the germline ends. The CDR3 is 14 amino acids. This CDR3 is CASSEGGGNQPQHF. CDR3 sequence (DNA): TGTGCCAGCAGTGAAGGAGGAGGGAATCAGCCCCAGCATTTT.

V is TRBV5-1 and J is TRBJ2-7; 9 bases are a match to TRBD1. V trimming: 2 bases; J trimming: 3 bases; junction bases outside the gene matches: 3. Germline CDR1 and CDR2: SGHRS and YFSETQ. The CDR3 contains 14 residues. This CDR3 reads CASSLTTGGYEQYF. The DNA for the CDR3 is TGCGCCAGCAGCTTAACGACAGGGGGCTACGAGCAGTACTTC. The full variable domain, its missing parts supplied by reference TRBV5-1 and TRBJ2-7, is KAGVTQTPRYLIKTRGQQVTLSCSPISGHRSVSWYQQTPGQGLQFLFEYFSETQRNKGNFPGRFSGRQFSNSRSEMNVSTLELGDSALYLCASSLTTGGYEQYFGPGTRLTVT.

The V call is TRBV2, the J call TRBJ2-3; D remains ambiguous. The CDR3 loop spans 14 amino acids. CDR1 SNHLY and CDR2 FYNNEI come from the germline V gene. Trimming pared 8 bases from V and 4 bases from J, leaving 16 bases between. CDR3 nucleotides: TGTGCCAGCCCTAGTTCTAAGCGCGCAGATACGCAGTATTTT. This gives the protein CASPSSKRADTQYF.

The chain is built from TRBV2 and TRBJ2-1; TRBD2 is a possible D gene (6 bases). The germline V gene has CDR1 SNHLY and CDR2 FYNNEI. V shed 9 bases and J shed 8 bases, with 14 bases lying between them. The CDR3 contains 12 residues. The chain's CDR3 is CAREGVGHEQFF. Here the CDR3 DNA reads TGTGCCAGGGAGGGCGTGGGACATGAGCAGTTCTTC. Full variable domain (rest looked up from reference TRBV2 and TRBJ2-1): EPEVTQTPSHQVTQMGQEVILRCVPISNHLYFYWYRQILGQKVEFLVSFYNNEISEKSEIFDDQFSVERPDGSNFTLKIRSTKLEDSAMYFCAREGVGHEQFFGPGTRLTVL.

This chain uses TRBV2 with TRBJ1-1; possibly TRBD1 for D (6 bases). CDR3 length equals 14 residues. The germline V gene has CDR1 SNHLY and CDR2 FYNNEI. Trimming pared 7 bases from V and 5 bases from J, leaving 17 bases between. This chain's CDR3 is CASTDQGRGTEAFF. Here the CDR3 DNA reads TGTGCCAGCACCGACCAGGGGAGGGGGACTGAAGCTTTCTTT.

This clone was detected ten times or more. The chain links TRBV7-2 to TRBJ2-7; 10 positions agree with TRBD1. The CDR3 is 13 amino acids. Germline loops: CDR1 SGHTA, CDR2 FQGNSA. The V segment lost 5 bases and the J segment 4 bases; nucleotides outside the gene matches: 2. CDR3 loop: CASSQDRGYEQYF. For the CDR3, the DNA is TGTGCCAGCAGCCAGGACAGGGGGTACGAGCAGTACTTC.

V is TRBV19 and J is TRBJ1-2; 10 positions match TRBD1. This CDR3 spans 13 amino acids. Trimming removed 6 bases from V and 6 bases from J; junction bases left unmatched: 4. Germline V gene sequence: CDR1 LNHDA, CDR2 SQIVND (reference sequence). CDR3 protein: CASRIGQGDGYTF. The CDR3 DNA is TGTGCCAGTAGAATCGGACAGGGGGATGGCTACACCTTC. Using reference TRBV19 and TRBJ1-2 for the parts outside the CDR3, the full variable domain is DGGITQSPKYLFRKEGQNVTLSCEQNLNHDAMYWYRQDPGQGLRLIYYSQIVNDFQKGDIAEGYSVSREKKESFPLTVTSAQKNPTAFYLCASRIGQGDGYTFGSGTRLTVV.

The chain uses TRBV5-4 and TRBJ2-1; 7 bases are shared with TRBD2. The germline gives CDR1 SGHNT, CDR2 YYREEE (reference sequence). This CDR3 has 16 residues. V trimming: 0 bases; J trimming: 4 bases; junction bases outside the gene matches: 7. The CDR3 here is CASSLGPSGNYNEQFF. CDR3 nucleotide sequence: TGTGCCAGCAGCTTGGGACCTAGCGGAAATTACAATGAGCAGTTCTTC.

The chain recombines TRBV10-1 with TRBJ1-2; D is ambiguous. Trimming cost V 11 bases and J 7 bases, with 23 bases left between them. This CDR3 is built from 14 residues. Germline V lookup: CDR1 WNHNN, CDR2 SYGVQD (reference sequence). The CDR3 DNA follows: TGCGCCCGTACCCGCCTCTTGGTAGCGTCTGGCTACACCTTC. Protein sequence: CARTRLLVASGYTF.

Here the CDR3 reads CASRPALRDGYTF. For the CDR3, the DNA is TGTGCCAGCCGGCCGGCTCTCAGGGATGGCTACACCTTC. J is TRBJ1-2 and V is TRBV6-5; possible D gene TRBD1, 5 bases. The ends were cut back, 8 bases at V and 6 bases at J, with 16 bases in the middle. The V gene's germline CDR1 is MNHEY and CDR2 SVGAGI. This CDR3 comprises 13 residues.